This T cell receptor beta chain was recovered during a study of blood T cell repertoires in COVID-19. Study background: Sites across the United States, Italy and Spain contributed samples from acute and convalescent COVID-19. Sample material is recorded as cDNA or gDNA derived from T cells, B-cell-depleted T cells, or PBMCs.

In the original workflow: Amplified reference gene primers provided the basis for estimating nucleated cell counts. Measured with immunoSEQ multiplex PCR; TCRdb has only the in-frame clones, and not every one. The V and J calls and clone size come from that table; D and trimming were worked out from the DNA. The table shows about 210,000 clones, with about 91% occurring only once. Germline loops: CDR1 KGHSH, CDR2 LQKENI. V was pared by 5 bases and J by 3 bases, with 9 bases of the junction left unmatched. This CDR3 spans 15 amino acids. In its sample, this clone was seen once. The chain employs TRBV18 and TRBJ2-7; 8 nucleotides match TRBD1. The clonotype originates from a man aged 18 to 30 with active or convalescent COVID-19. Input material: peripheral blood. The CDR3 DNA follows: TGTGCCAGCTCAAACGGACAGGGCCCCGGCTACGAGCAGTACTTC. Its protein is CASSNGQGPGYEQYF.